The 29 T cell receptor beta chains given below trace back to one sample, sequenced in a study of blood T cell repertoires in COVID-19 (dated by TCRdb to about 2020). The library was produced with the immunoSEQ multiplex PCR assay. Held by TCRdb, this immuneACCESS table contains in-frame sequences only and omits some clones. Under half of the omission traces to an unresolved V gene where checked; the cause of the rest is unknown. The sample yields 250,000 or so clones; 85% to 90% were counted once. The leading ten clones occupy around 1.8% of the sample. The material sequenced was PBMCs or T cells enriched from blood (not recorded which). The receptors come from a man aged 35 to 55 who had recovered from COVID-19.

The V call is TRBV6-6, the J call TRBJ1-2; D is undetermined. Germline values: CDR1 MNHNY, CDR2 SVGAGI (reference sequence). CDR3 length: 15 residues. The ends were cut back, 3 bases at V and 3 bases at J, with 14 bases in the middle. The CDR3 DNA is TGTGCCAGCAGTTATCTCGAATTGATAGACTATGGCTACACCTTC. Translated: CASSYLELIDYGYTF.

The V call is TRBV5-1, the J call TRBJ2-5; 9 bases line up with TRBD1. The ends lost 4 bases at V and 1 base at J; junction bases unmatched: 5. CDR1 and CDR2 (germline): SGHRS, YFSETQ. This CDR3 spans 15 amino acids. In nucleotides, the CDR3 is TGCGCCAGCAGCAGGGACAGGGCCTCCCAAGAGACCCAGTACTTC. This codes for CASSRDRASQETQYF.

The chain is built from TRBV7-8 and TRBJ2-7, with D possibly TRBD1 on 5 matching bases. This CDR3 region has 15 residues. With 1 base removed from V and 0 bases from J, the gap between germline ends came to 10 bases. Germline assignment: CDR1 SGHVS and CDR2 FQNEAQ. The CDR3 reads CASSLGAGHSYEQYF. CDR3 DNA sequence: TGTGCCAGCAGCTTAGGGGCAGGGCACTCCTACGAGCAGTACTTC.

The rearrangement links TRBV5-1 to TRBJ2-3, with D perhaps TRBD2 (6 bases). The V end was cut by 4 bases, the J end by 4 bases, with 13 bases between. The V gene's germline CDR1 is SGHRS and CDR2 YFSETQ. This CDR3 contains 14 residues. The CDR3 coding sequence is TGCGCCAGCAGCGGTTGGGAGGTCGCAGATACGCAGTATTTT. Its protein is CASSGWEVADTQYF.

This chain joins TRBV7-8 and TRBJ2-2; the match to TRBD1 covers 8 bases. CDR1 and CDR2 (germline): SGHVS, FQNEAQ. Losses at the gene ends were 2 bases for V and 4 bases for J; bases not matched to a gene: 9. The CDR3 totals 17 residues. This CDR3 is CASSLPREDRVTGELFF. The CDR3 DNA follows: TGTGCCAGCAGCTTACCAAGAGAGGACAGGGTCACCGGGGAGCTGTTTTTT.

This sequence joins TRBV6-5 and TRBJ1-1; 8 positions agree with TRBD1. The CDR3 totals 14 residues. V dropped 6 bases and J dropped 5; count of bases not matched to a gene: 8. CDR1 is MNHEY and CDR2 is SVGAGI in the germline V gene. The chain's CDR3 is CASSVGQGWTEAFF. In DNA, the CDR3 is TGTGCCAGCAGCGTAGGACAGGGTTGGACTGAAGCTTTCTTT.

The chain uses TRBV5-6 and TRBJ2-7, with 7 bases identical to TRBD1. The trim removed 2 bases at V and 0 bases at J, leaving 5 bases unmatched. The germline gives CDR1 SGHDT, CDR2 YYEEEE. The CDR3 is made up of 15 amino acids. CDR3 sequence (DNA): TGTGCCAGCAGCTTTTTTAGGGGGCGCTCCTACGAGCAGTACTTC. It translates to CASSFFRGRSYEQYF.

This clone has a single count. The V call is TRBV7-9, the J call TRBJ1-6; 11 bases align to TRBD1. CDR3 size: 16 residues. V gave up 6 bases and J gave up 9 bases; unmatched junction bases: 10. CDR1 is SEHNR and CDR2 is FQNEAQ in the germline V gene (reference sequence). CDR3 sequence (DNA): TGTGCCAGCAGTCGCCTCCGGGACAGGGGGGCTTCACCCCTCCACTTT. Translated: CASSRLRDRGASPLHF.

The chain is built from TRBV10-3 and TRBJ1-5; D is unclear. This CDR3 has 15 amino acids. Germline assignment: CDR1 ENHRY and CDR2 SYGVKD. Trimming took 6 bases from V and 4 from J, leaving 16 bases between them. The CDR3 nucleotides are TGTGCCATCAGCCCCGGCGCGGGCGGAAATCAGCCCCAGCATTTT. This encodes CAISPGAGGNQPQHF.

The chain links TRBV20-1 to TRBJ2-7; maybe TRBD2 (5 bases). CDR3 size: 12 residues. Trimming took 3 bases from V and 0 from J, leaving 6 bases between them. Germline V gene data show CDR1 as DFQATT and CDR2 as SNEGSKA (reference sequence). The CDR3 region has the DNA TGCAGTGCTAGTCGGGGCTCCTACGAGCAGTACTTC. This gives the protein CSASRGSYEQYF.

V and J are TRBV7-9 and TRBJ1-6, with D maybe TRBD1 (6 bases). The CDR3 covers 15 residues. The germline CDR1 and CDR2 sequences are SEHNR and FQNEAQ (reference sequence). The ends were cut back, 5 bases at V and 7 bases at J, with 15 bases in the middle. The CDR3 sequence is CASSPSGTLNSPLHF. The CDR3 bases are TGTGCCAGCAGCCCGTCCGGGACATTAAATTCACCCCTCCACTTT.

The chain combines TRBV29-1 with TRBJ1-6, with D possibly being TRBD1 (5 bases). The CDR3 contains 20 residues. Germline CDR1 and CDR2: SQVTM and ANQGSEA. Trimming stripped 1 base from V and 0 bases from J, with 22 bases between. The CDR3 nucleotides read TGCAGCGTTGAAGTCCCTCTGGGGGGGGGATTTAGCTCCTATAATTCACCCCTCCACTTT. This sequence encodes CSVEVPLGGGFSSYNSPLHF.

The chain recombines TRBV7-9 with TRBJ1-1; no definite D call. The ends were cut back, 2 bases at V and 1 base at J, with 8 bases in the middle. Per the germline V gene, CDR1 is SEHNR and CDR2 is FQNEAQ (reference sequence). CDR3 length: 14 residues. DNA for the CDR3: TGTGCCAGCAGCTTATTTCCAGGGAACACTGAAGCTTTCTTT. Amino acids: CASSLFPGNTEAFF.

This chain links TRBV10-3 with TRBJ1-2; D remains unclear. CDR3 length: 11 amino acids. V was shortened by 4 bases and J by 7 bases, with 7 bases between the two germline ends. Per germline, CDR1 ENHRY and CDR2 SYGVKD. CDR3 bases: TGTGCCATCAGTGGAACGGGTGGCTACACCTTC. It yields the protein CAISGTGGYTF.

The chain combines TRBV29-1 with TRBJ2-7, with TRBD1 matching over 9 bases. Per germline, CDR1 SQVTM and CDR2 ANQGSEA. The CDR3 length is 12 residues. Germline trimming cut 2 bases from V and 5 bases from J; bases unmatched to any gene: 1. The chain's CDR3 is CSVERQGDEQYF. The CDR3 DNA is TGCAGCGTTGAACGACAGGGGGACGAGCAGTACTTC.

The CDR3 spells CASSYFSQGNYGYTF. Here the CDR3 DNA reads TGTGCCAGCAGTTACTTTTCCCAGGGGAACTATGGCTACACCTTC. The gene calls are TRBV6-5 and TRBJ1-2, with D possibly being TRBD1 (6 bases). V gave up 1 base and J gave up 2 bases, with 11 bases separating them. The CDR3 is made up of 15 amino acids. Germline V gene lookup returns CDR1 MNHEY and CDR2 SVGAGI.

J is TRBJ2-7 and V is TRBV4-1, with 15 nucleotides matching TRBD2. The V segment lost 2 bases and the J segment 0 bases; nucleotides outside the gene matches: 11. In germline, CDR1 is MGHRA, CDR2 YSYEKL. This CDR3 spans 20 amino acids. The CDR3 loop reads CASSQFPGLAGGQSSYEQYF. Written as DNA, the CDR3 is TGCGCCAGCAGCCAATTTCCGGGACTAGCGGGAGGTCAGAGCTCCTACGAGCAGTACTTC.

Regarding this clone: This likely stems from a read error, as it lies one base from a far larger clone. The V and J genes are TRBV7-8 and TRBJ2-7, with TRBD1 identical over 8 bases. V was clipped by 3 bases and J by 2 bases; unmatched bases: 0. Germline CDR1 reads SGHVS; CDR2 reads FQNEAQ. The CDR3 contains 13 residues. CDR3 sequence (DNA): TGTGCCAGCAGCTTGGACAGGGCCTACGAGCAGTACTTC. It yields the protein CASSLDRAYEQYF.

The J gene is TRBJ2-3, the V gene TRBV5-4; D might be TRBD2 (6 bases). CDR3 length equals 15 residues. V was shortened by 0 bases and J by 4 bases, with 12 bases between the two germline ends. The germline V gene has CDR1 SGHNT and CDR2 YYREEE (reference sequence). CDR3 in amino acids: CASSLGLDAADTQYF. CDR3 in DNA: TGTGCCAGCAGCTTGGGACTAGACGCCGCAGATACGCAGTATTTT.

This sequence joins TRBV11-1 and TRBJ1-3; no reliable D call. Trimming shortened V by 7 bases and J by 4 bases, and 11 bases separated the two germline ends. CDR1 SGHAT and CDR2 FQDESV come from the germline V gene (reference sequence). The CDR3 has 13 residues. CDR3 sequence reads: CASTPGGGNTIYF. The CDR3, as DNA: TGTGCCAGCACCCCAGGAGGCGGAAACACCATATATTTT.

The chain links TRBV11-2 to TRBJ1-1; D is perhaps TRBD1 (5 bases). The V end lost 5 bases, the J end lost 9 bases, and 16 bases lay between the germline ends. Germline values: CDR1 SGHAT, CDR2 FQNNGV. The CDR3 has 13 amino acids. The DNA of the CDR3 is TGTGCCAGCAGCGTCGTCGGGGGACGTAAAGCTTTCTTT. It translates to CASSVVGGRKAFF.

This chain uses TRBV5-1 with TRBJ2-7, with TRBD1 matching over 7 bases. The CDR3 runs to 17 residues. Germline assignment: CDR1 SGHRS and CDR2 YFSETQ. The junction had 14 bases not matched to a gene; V was cut back by 3 bases and J by 2 bases. CDR3 nucleotide sequence: TGCGCCAGCAGCTCGCGCGAAGGAAGAGGGACAGCCTACGAGCAGTACTTC. Its protein is CASSSREGRGTAYEQYF.

This chain connects TRBV2 to TRBJ2-1, with D tentatively TRBD1 (6 bases). The CDR3 consists of 15 residues. Per germline, CDR1 SNHLY and CDR2 FYNNEI. Trimming removed 3 bases from V and 9 bases from J, with 18 bases in between. The CDR3 protein is CASSESRGGIGEQFF. As DNA, the CDR3 is TGTGCCAGCAGTGAGAGCAGAGGGGGTATCGGTGAGCAGTTCTTC.

This chain connects TRBV30 to TRBJ2-7; 10 nucleotides agree with TRBD1. The germline V gene has CDR1 GTSNPN and CDR2 SVGIG (reference sequence). The V and J ends lost 6 bases and 6 bases, in that order; junction bases with no gene match: 8. This CDR3 comprises 13 residues. CDR3 protein: CACQWDRGLEQYF. CDR3 nucleotide sequence: TGTGCCTGCCAGTGGGACAGGGGTCTCGAGCAGTACTTC.

The rearrangement links TRBV28 to TRBJ1-4; D perhaps matches TRBD1 (5 bases). The germline V and J ends were trimmed by 8 bases and 1 base, with 11 bases remaining between them. The CDR3 loop spans 14 amino acids. Germline values: CDR1 MDHEN, CDR2 SYDVKM. The CDR3 region is CASLSGVTNEKLFF. The CDR3 bases are TGTGCCAGCCTCTCGGGGGTAACTAATGAAAAACTGTTTTTT.

The chain joins TRBV5-1 to TRBJ2-3; a possible D gene is TRBD1 (6 bases). Germline lookup yields CDR1 SGHRS and CDR2 YFSETQ. V dropped 0 bases and J dropped 4 bases, with 6 bases sitting between them. The CDR3 covers 13 residues. The CDR3 region has the DNA TGCGCCAGCAGCTTGGAGGGGGCAGATACGCAGTATTTT. It translates to CASSLEGADTQYF.

This chain connects TRBV2 to TRBJ2-6; D perhaps matches TRBD2 (6 bases). Trimming left V 5 bases short and J 0 bases short, with 11 bases between. The germline CDR1 and CDR2 sequences are SNHLY and FYNNEI. CDR3 length: 16 residues. The CDR3 bases are TGTGCCAGCAGTCGGGGACTCTTCTCTGGGGCCAACGTCCTGACTTTC. Amino acid sequence: CASSRGLFSGANVLTF. Combining the CDR3 with reference TRBV2 and TRBJ2-6 gives the whole variable domain EPEVTQTPSHQVTQMGQEVILRCVPISNHLYFYWYRQILGQKVEFLVSFYNNEISEKSEIFDDQFSVERPDGSNFTLKIRSTKLEDSAMYFCASSRGLFSGANVLTFGAGSRLTVL.

V and J are TRBV28 and TRBJ1-2; 11 nucleotides align to TRBD1. Per the germline V gene, CDR1 is MDHEN and CDR2 is SYDVKM. After removal of 6 bases from V and 7 bases from J, the junction contained 10 bases not matched to a gene. The CDR3 loop spans 15 amino acids. The CDR3, as DNA: TGTGCCAGCAGACTTTCGGGACAGGGGGGGGCTGGCTACACCTTC. The encoded protein is CASRLSGQGGAGYTF.

The chain is built from TRBV9 and TRBJ2-5; 7 bases fit TRBD2. The CDR3 sequence is 15 residues long. V was pared by 0 bases and J by 6 bases, with 8 bases of the junction left unmatched. CDR1 and CDR2 (germline): SGDLS, YYNGEE. The CDR3 region has the DNA TGTGCCAGCAGCGTAGGAAGCGGGGAGGCTAAGACCCAGTACTTC. This codes for CASSVGSGEAKTQYF. Supplemented by reference TRBV9 and TRBJ2-5, the full variable domain reads DSGVTQTPKHLITATGQRVTLRCSPRSGDLSVYWYQQSLDQGLQFLIQYYNGEERAKGNILERFSAQQFPDLHSELNLSSLELGDSALYFCASSVGSGEAKTQYFGPGTRLLVL.